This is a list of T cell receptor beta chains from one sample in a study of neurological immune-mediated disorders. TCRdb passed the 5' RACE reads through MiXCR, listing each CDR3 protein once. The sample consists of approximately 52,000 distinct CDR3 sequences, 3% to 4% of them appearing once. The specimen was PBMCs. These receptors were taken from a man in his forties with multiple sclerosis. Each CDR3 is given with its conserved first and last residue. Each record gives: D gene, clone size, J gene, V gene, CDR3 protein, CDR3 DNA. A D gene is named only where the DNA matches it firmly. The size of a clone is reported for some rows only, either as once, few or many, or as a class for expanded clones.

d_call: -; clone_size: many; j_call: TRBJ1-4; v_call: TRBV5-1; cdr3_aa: CASSGSADEKLFF; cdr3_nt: TGCGCCAGCAGCGGGTCCGCGGATGAAAAACTGTTTTTT
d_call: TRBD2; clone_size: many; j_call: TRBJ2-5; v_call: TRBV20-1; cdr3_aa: CSARGGDSGSQETQYF; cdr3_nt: TGCAGTGCGAGAGGGGGGGATAGCGGGAGTCAAGAGACCCAGTACTTC
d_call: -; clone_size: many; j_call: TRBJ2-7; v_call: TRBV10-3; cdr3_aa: CAITGVFGYEQYF; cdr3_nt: TGTGCCATCACCGGGGTGTTCGGTTACGAGCAGTACTTC
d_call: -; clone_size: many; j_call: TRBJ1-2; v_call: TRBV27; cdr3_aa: CASSLSGFGGRGYGYTF; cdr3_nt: TGTGCCAGCAGTTTATCGGGTTTTGGGGGAAGGGGCTATGGCTACACCTTC
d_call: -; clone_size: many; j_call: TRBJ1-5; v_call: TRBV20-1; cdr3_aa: CSAREGGWGTNNQPQHF; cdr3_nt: TGCAGTGCTAGAGAGGGGGGCTGGGGGACAAATAATCAGCCCCAGCATTTT
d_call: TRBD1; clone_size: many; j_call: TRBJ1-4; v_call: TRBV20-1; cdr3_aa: CSARRGTRGLGRLGEKLFF; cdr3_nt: TGCAGTGCCCGGCGGGGAACTAGGGGGCTTGGAAGGCTAGGCGAAAAACTGTTTTTT
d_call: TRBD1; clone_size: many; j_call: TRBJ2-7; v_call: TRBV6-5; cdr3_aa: CASTPGQGYEQYF; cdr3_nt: TGTGCCAGTACGCCGGGACAGGGTTACGAGCAGTACTTC
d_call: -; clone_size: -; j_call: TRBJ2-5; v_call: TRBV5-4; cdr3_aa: CASSLERNGETQYF; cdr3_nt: TGTGCCAGCAGCTTGGAAAGGAATGGAGAGACCCAGTACTTC
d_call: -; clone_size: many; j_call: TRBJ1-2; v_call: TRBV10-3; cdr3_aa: CAITPKRDGPYGYTF; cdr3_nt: TGTGCCATAACTCCCAAACGGGATGGACCTTATGGCTACACCTTC
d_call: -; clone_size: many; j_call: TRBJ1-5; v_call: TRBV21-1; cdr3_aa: CASSKSNSNQPQHF; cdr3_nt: TGTGCCAGCAGCAAATCTAATAGCAATCAGCCCCAGCATTTT
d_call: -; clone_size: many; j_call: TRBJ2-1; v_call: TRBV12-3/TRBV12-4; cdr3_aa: CASSLPDGTLRNNEQFF; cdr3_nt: TGTGCCAGCAGTCTACCAGACGGGACCCTAAGGAACAATGAGCAGTTCTTC
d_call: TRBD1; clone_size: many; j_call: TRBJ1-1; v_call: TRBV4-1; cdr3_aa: CASSRLQGGTNTEAFF; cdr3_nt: TGCGCCAGCAGCCGCCTACAGGGGGGAACGAACACTGAAGCTTTCTTT
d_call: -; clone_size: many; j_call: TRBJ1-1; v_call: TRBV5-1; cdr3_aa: CASSLGGFMNTEAFF; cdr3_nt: TGCGCCAGCAGCTTGGGTGGGTTCATGAACACTGAAGCTTTCTTT
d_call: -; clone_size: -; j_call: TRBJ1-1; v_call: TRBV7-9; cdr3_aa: CASSLTVAEAFF; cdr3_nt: TGTGCCAGCAGCTTAACGGTAGCTGAAGCTTTCTTT
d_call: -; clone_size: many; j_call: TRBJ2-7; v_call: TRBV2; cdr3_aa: CASLSSYEQYF; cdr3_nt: TGTGCCAGCCTGAGCTCCTACGAGCAGTACTTC